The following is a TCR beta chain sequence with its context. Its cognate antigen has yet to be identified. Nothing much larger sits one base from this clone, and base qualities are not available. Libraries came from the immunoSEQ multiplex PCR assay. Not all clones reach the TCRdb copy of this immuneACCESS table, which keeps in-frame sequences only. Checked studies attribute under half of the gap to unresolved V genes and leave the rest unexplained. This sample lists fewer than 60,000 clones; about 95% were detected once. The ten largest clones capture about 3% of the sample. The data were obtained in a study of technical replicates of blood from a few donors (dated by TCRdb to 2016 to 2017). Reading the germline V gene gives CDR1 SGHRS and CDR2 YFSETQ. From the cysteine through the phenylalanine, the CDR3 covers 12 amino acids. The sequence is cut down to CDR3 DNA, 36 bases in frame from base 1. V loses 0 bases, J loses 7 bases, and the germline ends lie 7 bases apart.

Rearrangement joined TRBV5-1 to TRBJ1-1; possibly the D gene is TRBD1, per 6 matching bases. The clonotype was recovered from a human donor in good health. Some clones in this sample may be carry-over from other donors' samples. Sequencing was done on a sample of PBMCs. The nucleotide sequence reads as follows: TGCGCCAGCAGCTTGGTACAGGGTGAAGCTTTCTTT. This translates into CASSLVQGEAFF.